Below, one T cell receptor beta chain is given with its context. The antigen remains undetermined. This record belongs to a study of shared clonotypes between healthy human individuals. Regarding the study as a whole: Naive CD4 clonotypes overlapped across several donors at 4.5% to 5.5%.

The assay was immunoSEQ multiplex PCR, and TCRdb's table has in-frame clones only and misses some. The table lists 2 million to 3 million clones, roughly 93% of them singletons, with about 0.38% in the top ten. This CDR3 spans 17 amino acids. After removal of 3 bases from V and 3 bases from J, the junction contained 10 bases not matched to a gene. Germline V CDR1 and CDR2: SGHAT, FQNNGV. The sequence was collected from a man between 18 and 29 years old in good health. Some clones in this sample may be carry-over from other donors' samples. The gene calls are TRBV11-2 and TRBJ2-2; 7 bases match TRBD1. Sequenced input: naive CD4+ T cells from PBMCs. Subset given: CD45RA+ positively selected. The CDR3 DNA is TGTGCCAGCAGCTTGACGCCGAGACAGGGTCACACCGGGGAGCTGTTTTTT. Translation: CASSLTPRQGHTGELFF.